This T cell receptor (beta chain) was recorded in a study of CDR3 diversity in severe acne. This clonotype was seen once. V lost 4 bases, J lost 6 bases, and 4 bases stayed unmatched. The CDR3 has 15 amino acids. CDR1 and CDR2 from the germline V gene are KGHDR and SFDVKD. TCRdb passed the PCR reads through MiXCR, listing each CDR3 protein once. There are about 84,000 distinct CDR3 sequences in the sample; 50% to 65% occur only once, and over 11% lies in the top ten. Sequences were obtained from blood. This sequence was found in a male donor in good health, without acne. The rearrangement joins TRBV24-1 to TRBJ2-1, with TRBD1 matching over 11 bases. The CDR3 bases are TGTGCCACCAGTGACCGGACAGGGGGCACCAATGAGCAGTTCTTC. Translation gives CATSDRTGGTNEQFF.